Below are 21 T cell receptor beta chains sequenced from a single sample in a study of blood T cell repertoires in COVID-19. Libraries were prepared by immunoSEQ multiplex PCR; TCRdb keeps only in-frame clonotypes and omits some of them. The table shows roughly 20,000 clones, with 70% to 90% occurring only once. The sample was peripheral blood. The receptors stem from a human donor in a cohort sampled during active COVID-19.

The chain links TRBV27 to TRBJ1-4, with 7 bases fitting TRBD1. The V and J ends lost 6 bases and 3 bases, in that order; junction bases with no gene match: 7. CDR1 is MNHEY, CDR2 SMNVEV, per germline (reference sequence). This CDR3 spans 15 amino acids. CDR3: CASSPDRSANEKLFF. CDR3 sequence (DNA): TGTGCCAGCAGCCCGGACAGGTCAGCTAATGAAAAACTGTTTTTT. Together with reference TRBV27 and TRBJ1-4, the CDR3 gives the full variable domain: EAQVTQNPRYLITVTGKKLTVTCSQNMNHEYMSWYRQDPGLGLRQIYYSMNVEVTDKGDVPEGYKVSRKEKRNFPLILESPSPNQTSLYFCASSPDRSANEKLFFGSGTQLSVL.

V and J are TRBV30 and TRBJ1-1; D is unresolved. Germline lookup yields CDR1 GTSNPN and CDR2 SVGIG (reference sequence). The V end was cut by 2 bases, the J end by 1 base, with 8 bases between. The CDR3 extends over 13 amino acids. The CDR3 sequence is CAWSMRRNTEAFF. The CDR3 nucleotides read TGTGCCTGGAGTATGAGGAGGAACACTGAAGCTTTCTTT.

The chain combines TRBV7-9 with TRBJ2-6; TRBD1 matches 7 bases. V dropped 5 bases and J dropped 16; count of bases not matched to a gene: 8. Germline V CDR1 and CDR2: SEHNR, FQNEAQ (reference sequence). The CDR3 extends over 12 amino acids. CDR3 protein: CASSPETGPLTF. CDR3 bases: TGTGCCAGCAGCCCGGAGACAGGGCCTCTGACTTTC.

The chain combines TRBV3-1 (or the pseudogene TRBV3-2) with TRBJ2-1; TRBD2 matches at 12 bases. V lost 3 bases and J lost 4; bases outside the gene matches: 10. This CDR3 has 18 residues. Per the germline V gene, CDR1 is LGHDT and CDR2 is YNNKEL (reference sequence). The CDR3 protein is CASSQLKLAGGNYNEQFF. The CDR3 DNA reads TGTGCCAGCAGCCAGCTCAAACTAGCGGGAGGCAATTACAATGAGCAGTTCTTC.

The gene calls are TRBV10-2 and TRBJ2-7; no reliable D call. V was trimmed by 3 bases and J by 5 bases, leaving 14 bases between them. Germline V gene lookup returns CDR1 WSHSY and CDR2 SAAADI. CDR3 size: 14 residues. CDR3 protein: CASSDRSVRNEQYF. The CDR3 DNA reads TGCGCCAGCAGTGATAGGAGCGTCCGGAACGAGCAGTACTTC.

V and J are TRBV10-1 and TRBJ2-1, with D possibly TRBD2 on 6 matching bases. V was cut by 0 bases and J by 6 bases, with 15 bases left in between. The CDR3 is 16 residues long. Germline-derived CDR1 and CDR2 are WNHNN and SYGVQD (reference sequence). In DNA, the CDR3 is TGCGCCAGCAGTGAGTCCGAGCGGGCAAGAAGCAATGAGCAGTTCTTC. This gives the protein CASSESERARSNEQFF.

This chain links TRBV7-4 with TRBJ1-5; D might be TRBD1 (5 bases). Germline lookup yields CDR1 SGHVT and CDR2 SQSDAQ. This CDR3 region has 15 residues. Between the trimmed V and J ends, which lost 7 bases and 1 base, there was a span of 14 bases. In DNA form, the CDR3 reads TGTGCCAGCAACTCGGGGGAGGCGAGCAATCAGCCCCAGCATTTT. It encodes CASNSGEASNQPQHF.

V is TRBV7-9 and J is TRBJ2-1, with 7 bases that match TRBD1. Trimming cost V 3 bases and J 5 bases; bases outside gene matches: 13. The germline V gene encodes CDR1 SEHNR and CDR2 FQNEAQ (reference sequence). This CDR3 is built from 17 residues. The CDR3 is CASSLTRQGVSNNEQFF. CDR3 coding DNA: TGTGCCAGCAGCTTGACGAGACAGGGAGTGTCGAACAATGAGCAGTTCTTC.

V gene TRBV7-9 combines with J gene TRBJ1-2, with 8 nucleotides matching TRBD1. The germline V gene has CDR1 SEHNR and CDR2 FQNEAQ (reference sequence). This CDR3 comprises 16 residues. The V segment lost 5 bases and the J segment 2 bases; nucleotides outside the gene matches: 10. In nucleotides, the CDR3 is TGTGCCAGCAGCCTTGGCGCGGGACAGGCGAACTATGGCTACACCTTC. Translating gives CASSLGAGQANYGYTF.

This clone occurred once. This chain connects TRBV19 to TRBJ1-5; D gene uncertain. This CDR3 spans 12 amino acids. V gave up 11 bases and J gave up 4 bases, with 12 bases separating them. The germline V gene encodes CDR1 LNHDA and CDR2 SQIVND (reference sequence). This CDR3 reads CAASEINQPQHF. CDR3 in DNA: TGTGCCGCCTCAGAAATTAATCAGCCCCAGCATTTT.

This chain links TRBV4-2 with TRBJ2-7; 9 positions match TRBD1. The CDR3 is 19 residues long. Losses at the gene ends were 4 bases for V and 4 bases for J; bases not matched to a gene: 20. Germline V gene data show CDR1 as LGHNA and CDR2 as YNFKEQ. The CDR3 sequence: CASSLAGTGPMRAGYEQYF. The CDR3 DNA follows: TGTGCCAGCAGCCTCGCCGGGACAGGGCCGATGCGCGCCGGGTACGAGCAGTACTTC.

This clone was seen only once. The rearrangement uses TRBV9 and TRBJ2-2, with 12 bases that match TRBD2. The germline V gene encodes CDR1 SGDLS and CDR2 YYNGEE. Trimming cost V 4 bases and J 5 bases; bases outside gene matches: 9. There are 17 residues in the CDR3. The CDR3 sequence is CASSTLAGGHRTGELFF. CDR3 bases: TGTGCCAGCAGCACCCTAGCGGGAGGGCATCGGACCGGGGAGCTGTTTTTT.

This clone was observed once. The rearrangement uses TRBV7-2 and TRBJ1-4; D gene ambiguous. Trimming took off 3 bases at V and 7 bases at J, with 6 bases between the two ends. CDR3 length equals 12 residues. Germline V CDR1 and CDR2: SGHTA, FQGNSA. The CDR3 loop reads CASSFPTEKLFF. CDR3 in DNA: TGTGCCAGCAGCTTCCCTACTGAAAAACTGTTTTTT.

This clone was seen just once. The chain has TRBV27 and TRBJ1-2; TRBD1 aligns across 7 bases. The V and J ends lost 4 bases and 1 base, in that order; junction bases with no gene match: 6. This CDR3 is 15 amino acids long. Per the germline V gene, CDR1 is MNHEY and CDR2 is SMNVEV (reference sequence). The CDR3 sequence: CASSSYRDSNYGYTF. Written as DNA, the CDR3 is TGTGCCAGCAGTTCTTACCGGGACAGTAACTATGGCTACACCTTC.

The rearrangement uses TRBV6-5 and TRBJ2-3; weak D call: TRBD2 (6 bases). Between the trimmed V and J ends, which lost 0 bases and 8 bases, there was a span of 9 bases. This CDR3 comprises 13 residues. Germline V gives CDR1 MNHEY, CDR2 SVGAGI. The CDR3 is CASSYSPGVTQYF. The CDR3 nucleotides read TGTGCCAGCAGTTACTCTCCGGGGGTTACGCAGTATTTT.

The chain recombines TRBV19 with TRBJ1-5; D remains ambiguous. V was shortened by 5 bases and J by 4 bases, with 12 bases between the two germline ends. Germline CDR1 reads LNHDA; CDR2 reads SQIVND (reference sequence). The CDR3 runs 14 residues. CDR3 DNA sequence: TGTGCCAGTAGTTTATTGGAGAAGAATCAGCCCCAGCATTTT. Encoded protein: CASSLLEKNQPQHF. Full variable domain (missing parts from reference TRBV19 and TRBJ1-5): DGGITQSPKYLFRKEGQNVTLSCEQNLNHDAMYWYRQDPGQGLRLIYYSQIVNDFQKGDIAEGYSVSREKKESFPLTVTSAQKNPTAFYLCASSLLEKNQPQHFGDGTRLSIL.

V and J are TRBV15 and TRBJ2-5; weak D call: TRBD2 (6 bases). The CDR3 is 15 amino acids. V lost 0 bases and J lost 2, with 10 bases in between. CDR1 and CDR2 from the germline V gene are LNHNV and YYDKDF (reference sequence). CDR3: CATSRDPAGQETQYF. In nucleotides, the CDR3 is TGTGCCACCAGCAGAGATCCTGCGGGACAAGAGACCCAGTACTTC.

The chain couples TRBV6-5 to TRBJ2-3; D gene ambiguous. Germline-derived CDR1 and CDR2 are MNHEY and SVGAGI. The V end was cut by 0 bases, the J end by 3 bases, with 10 bases between. The CDR3 is made up of 15 amino acids. The CDR3 region is CASSYSSLGTDTQYF. The CDR3 nucleotides are TGTGCCAGCAGTTACTCGAGCCTCGGTACAGATACGCAGTATTTT.

This chain's CDR3 is CASTIAGAGTQYF. CDR3 nucleotides: TGCGCCAGCACGATAGCGGGAGCGGGTACGCAGTATTTT. The chain links TRBV10-2 to TRBJ2-3; 9 positions match TRBD2. Germline V lookup: CDR1 WSHSY, CDR2 SAAADI. The CDR3 runs 13 residues. J gave up 8 bases and V 7 bases, and 7 bases lay outside the gene matches.

V usage is TRBV5-8 and J usage is TRBJ1-1; D remains ambiguous. In germline, CDR1 is SGHTS, CDR2 YDEGEE. V lost 2 bases and J lost 5, with 25 bases in between. The CDR3 runs to 18 residues. CDR3 amino acids: CASSFVIRLLMDGTEAFF. The CDR3 region has the DNA TGTGCCAGCAGCTTCGTGATCAGGCTGCTGATGGATGGAACTGAAGCTTTCTTT.

The CDR3 bases are TGTGCCATCAGCCCGGGACTAGCGGGATTCAATGAGCAGTTCTTC. Residues: CAISPGLAGFNEQFF. This sequence joins TRBV10-3 and TRBJ2-1; the match to TRBD2 covers 13 bases. CDR1 ENHRY and CDR2 SYGVKD come from the germline V gene. With 6 bases clipped from V and 6 bases from J, the junction kept 5 bases outside the gene matches. The CDR3 totals 15 residues.